A single sample is the source of the 3 T cell receptor beta chains below, sequenced in a study of monozygotic twins with inflammatory bowel disease. TCRdb reprocessed the 5' RACE reads and reports one entry per CDR3 protein, with no DNA. The listing contains 350,000 to 550,000 distinct CDR3 sequences. Material for sequencing was blood. All receptors come from a human donor with ulcerative colitis or Crohn's disease, or a healthy co-twin of an affected twin (not recorded which).

The gene calls are TRBV6-6 and TRBJ1-1. The germline CDR1 and CDR2 sequences are MNHNY and SVGAGI (reference sequence). This CDR3 contains 12 residues. The CDR3 is CASSYLSTEAFF.

This chain links TRBV28 with TRBJ2-7; the D gene TCRdb calls, TRBD1, cannot be checked with no DNA. The CDR3 spans 15 residues. CDR1 and CDR2 from the germline V gene are MDHEN and SYDVKM. CDR3 in amino acids: CASSLRTGVVGEQYF. Full variable domain (rest looked up from reference TRBV28 and TRBJ2-7): DVKVTQSSRYLVKRTGEKVFLECVQDMDHENMFWYRQDPGLGLRLIYFSYDVKMKEKGDIPEGYSVSREKKERFSLILESASTNQTSMYLCASSLRTGVVGEQYFGPGTRLTVT.

V and J are TRBV9 and TRBJ2-6. Germline V CDR1 and CDR2: SGDLS, YYNGEE. This CDR3 comprises 15 residues. The CDR3 is CASSFTSTGANVLTF.